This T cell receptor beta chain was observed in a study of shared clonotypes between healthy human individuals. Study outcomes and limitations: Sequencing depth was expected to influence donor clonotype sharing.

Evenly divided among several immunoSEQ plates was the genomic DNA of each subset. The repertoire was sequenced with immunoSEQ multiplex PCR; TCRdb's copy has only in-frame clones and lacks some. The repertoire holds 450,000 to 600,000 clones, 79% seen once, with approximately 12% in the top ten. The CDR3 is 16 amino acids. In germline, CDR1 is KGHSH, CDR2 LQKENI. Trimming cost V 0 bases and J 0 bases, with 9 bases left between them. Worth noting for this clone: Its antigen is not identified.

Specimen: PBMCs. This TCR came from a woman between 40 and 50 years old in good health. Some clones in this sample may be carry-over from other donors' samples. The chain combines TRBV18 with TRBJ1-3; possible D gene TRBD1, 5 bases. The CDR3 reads CASSPPRGNSGNTIYF. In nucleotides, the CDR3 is TGTGCCAGCTCACCACCGAGGGGTAACTCTGGAAACACCATATATTTT. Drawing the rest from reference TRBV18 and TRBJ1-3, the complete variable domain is NAGVMQNPRHLVRRRGQEARLRCSPMKGHSHVYWYRQLPEEGLKFMVYLQKENIIDESGMPKERFSAEFPKEGPSILRIQQVVRGDSAAYFCASSPPRGNSGNTIYFGEGSWLTVV.